These 10 T cell receptor beta chains were sequenced from one sample in a study of OX40 agonist ivuxolimab in advanced cancers. TCRdb's table, derived via immunoSEQ multiplex PCR, lists solely in-frame clones and lacks some. The sample consists of some 130,000 clones, under 95% of them appearing once. The sample was CD4+ or CD8+ T cells sorted from blood, taken in a trial of the OX40 agonist ivuxolimab. Receptor source: an adult with an advanced solid tumor such as melanoma, head and neck, liver or kidney cancer.

The V and J genes are TRBV27 and TRBJ2-5, with 8 positions matching TRBD1. The CDR3 sequence is 15 residues long. V dropped 6 bases and J dropped 5; count of bases not matched to a gene: 11. Germline V gene sequence: CDR1 MNHEY, CDR2 SMNVEV (reference sequence). For the CDR3, the DNA is TGTGCCAGCAGCACCCGGACAGGGTTTGGGGAGACCCAGTACTTC. Its translation is CASSTRTGFGETQYF.

This chain links TRBV6-1 with TRBJ1-2, with D uncertain. V gave up 7 bases and J gave up 7 bases, with 10 bases separating them. The CDR3 is 11 amino acids. Germline V CDR1 and CDR2: MNHNS, SASEGT. The CDR3 loop is CASTVVGGYTF. CDR3 in DNA: TGTGCCAGCACCGTCGTAGGTGGCTACACCTTC.

The chain recombines TRBV27 with TRBJ2-2; 7 bases map to TRBD1. Germline trimming cut 7 bases from V and 5 bases from J; bases unmatched to any gene: 7. CDR1 and CDR2 from the germline V gene are MNHEY and SMNVEV (reference sequence). The CDR3 loop spans 14 amino acids. CDR3 in DNA: TGTGCCAGCACCCGACAGGGCGGGACCGGGGAGCTGTTTTTT. It encodes CASTRQGGTGELFF.

The chain employs TRBV11-2 and TRBJ2-7; 9 bases align to TRBD2. The trim removed 5 bases at V and 3 bases at J, leaving 5 bases unmatched. Germline-derived CDR1 and CDR2 are SGHAT and FQNNGV. CDR3 length equals 14 residues. The CDR3 DNA sequence: TGTGCCAGCAGCCCGGGACTAGCTTACTACGAGCAGTACTTC. This gives the protein CASSPGLAYYEQYF.

Remarks on this clone: The same CDR3 can be traced to other DNA sequences in this sample. The chain has TRBV4-3 and TRBJ2-2; no definite D call. In germline, CDR1 is LGHNA, CDR2 YSLEER. V lost 3 bases, J lost 2 bases, and 7 bases lay in between. This CDR3 is built from 14 residues. The CDR3 reads CASSQEHNTGELFF. CDR3 DNA: TGCGCCAGCAGCCAGGAACATAACACCGGGGAGCTGTTTTTT.

V is TRBV5-1 and J is TRBJ2-2; TRBD1 aligns across 9 bases. With 3 bases clipped from V and 6 bases from J, the junction kept 6 bases outside the gene matches. CDR1 SGHRS and CDR2 YFSETQ come from the germline V gene. The CDR3 totals 15 residues. The CDR3 nucleotides read TGCGCCAGCAGCTGGGGACAGGGTAGCCCCGGGGAGCTGTTTTTT. It is translated as CASSWGQGSPGELFF.

The chain is built from TRBV7-9 and TRBJ1-2; D is uncertain. The V end lost 6 bases, the J end lost 0 bases, and 8 bases lay between the germline ends. The CDR3 length is 13 residues. The germline V gene encodes CDR1 SEHNR and CDR2 FQNEAQ (reference sequence). For the CDR3, the DNA is TGTGCCAGCAGACTAACACCTAACTATGGCTACACCTTC. Its translation: CASRLTPNYGYTF.

This chain connects TRBV20-1 to TRBJ1-2, with 10 bases matching TRBD1. This CDR3 is 11 amino acids long. From germline, CDR1 is DFQATT and CDR2 SNEGSKA (reference sequence). Trimming cost V 8 bases and J 6 bases; bases outside gene matches: 3. The CDR3 loop reads CSWDRGDGYTF. In DNA, the CDR3 is TGCAGTTGGGACAGGGGCGATGGCTACACCTTC.

The CDR3 sequence is CAIRPQRGGTDTQYF. The CDR3, as DNA: TGTGCCATCAGGCCCCAGCGGGGGGGCACAGATACGCAGTATTTT. V gene TRBV10-3 combines with J gene TRBJ2-3, with 9 positions matching TRBD2. CDR1 and CDR2 (germline): ENHRY, SYGVKD. The CDR3 has 15 residues. V lost 6 bases, J lost 1 base, and 5 bases stayed unmatched.

The rearrangement links TRBV28 to TRBJ2-5; maybe TRBD2 (5 bases). V was pared by 3 bases and J by 6 bases, with 17 bases between. This CDR3 is built from 15 residues. The V gene's germline CDR1 is MDHEN and CDR2 SYDVKM. The CDR3 nucleotides are TGTGCCAGCAGTTTCTTCTACGGGGTCGAAAAGACCCAGTACTTC. This codes for CASSFFYGVEKTQYF.